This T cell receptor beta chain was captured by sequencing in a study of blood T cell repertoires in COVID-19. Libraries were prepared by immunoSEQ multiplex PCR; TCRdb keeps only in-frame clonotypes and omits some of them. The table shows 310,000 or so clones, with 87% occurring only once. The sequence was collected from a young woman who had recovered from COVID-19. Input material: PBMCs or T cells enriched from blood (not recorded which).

This CDR3 reads CASSADRGLGGYTF. The CDR3, as DNA: TGCGCCAGCAGCGCGGACAGGGGGCTTGGTGGCTACACCTTC. This chain links TRBV5-1 with TRBJ1-2; 11 bases line up with TRBD1. The length of the CDR3 is 14 residues. Germline V gene lookup returns CDR1 SGHRS and CDR2 YFSETQ. The V segment lost 4 bases and the J segment 7 bases; nucleotides outside the gene matches: 6. Full variable domain (remainder filled in from reference TRBV5-1 and TRBJ1-2): KAGVTQTPRYLIKTRGQQVTLSCSPISGHRSVSWYQQTPGQGLQFLFEYFSETQRNKGNFPGRFSGRQFSNSRSEMNVSTLELGDSALYLCASSADRGLGGYTFGSGTRLTVV.